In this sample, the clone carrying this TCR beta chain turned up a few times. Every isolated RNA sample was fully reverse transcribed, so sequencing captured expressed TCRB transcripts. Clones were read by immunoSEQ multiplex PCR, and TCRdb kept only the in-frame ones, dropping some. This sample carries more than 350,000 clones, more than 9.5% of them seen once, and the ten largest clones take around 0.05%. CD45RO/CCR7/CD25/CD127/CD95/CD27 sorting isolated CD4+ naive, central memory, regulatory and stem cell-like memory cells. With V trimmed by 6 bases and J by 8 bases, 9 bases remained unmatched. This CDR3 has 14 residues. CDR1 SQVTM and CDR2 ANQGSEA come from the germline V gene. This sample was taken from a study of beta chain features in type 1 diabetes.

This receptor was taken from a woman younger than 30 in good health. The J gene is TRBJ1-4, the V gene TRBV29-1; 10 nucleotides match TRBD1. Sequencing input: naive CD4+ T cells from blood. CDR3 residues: CSVTGGQGTEKLFF. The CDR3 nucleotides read TGCAGCGTGACAGGGGGACAGGGGACCGAAAAACTGTTTTTT.